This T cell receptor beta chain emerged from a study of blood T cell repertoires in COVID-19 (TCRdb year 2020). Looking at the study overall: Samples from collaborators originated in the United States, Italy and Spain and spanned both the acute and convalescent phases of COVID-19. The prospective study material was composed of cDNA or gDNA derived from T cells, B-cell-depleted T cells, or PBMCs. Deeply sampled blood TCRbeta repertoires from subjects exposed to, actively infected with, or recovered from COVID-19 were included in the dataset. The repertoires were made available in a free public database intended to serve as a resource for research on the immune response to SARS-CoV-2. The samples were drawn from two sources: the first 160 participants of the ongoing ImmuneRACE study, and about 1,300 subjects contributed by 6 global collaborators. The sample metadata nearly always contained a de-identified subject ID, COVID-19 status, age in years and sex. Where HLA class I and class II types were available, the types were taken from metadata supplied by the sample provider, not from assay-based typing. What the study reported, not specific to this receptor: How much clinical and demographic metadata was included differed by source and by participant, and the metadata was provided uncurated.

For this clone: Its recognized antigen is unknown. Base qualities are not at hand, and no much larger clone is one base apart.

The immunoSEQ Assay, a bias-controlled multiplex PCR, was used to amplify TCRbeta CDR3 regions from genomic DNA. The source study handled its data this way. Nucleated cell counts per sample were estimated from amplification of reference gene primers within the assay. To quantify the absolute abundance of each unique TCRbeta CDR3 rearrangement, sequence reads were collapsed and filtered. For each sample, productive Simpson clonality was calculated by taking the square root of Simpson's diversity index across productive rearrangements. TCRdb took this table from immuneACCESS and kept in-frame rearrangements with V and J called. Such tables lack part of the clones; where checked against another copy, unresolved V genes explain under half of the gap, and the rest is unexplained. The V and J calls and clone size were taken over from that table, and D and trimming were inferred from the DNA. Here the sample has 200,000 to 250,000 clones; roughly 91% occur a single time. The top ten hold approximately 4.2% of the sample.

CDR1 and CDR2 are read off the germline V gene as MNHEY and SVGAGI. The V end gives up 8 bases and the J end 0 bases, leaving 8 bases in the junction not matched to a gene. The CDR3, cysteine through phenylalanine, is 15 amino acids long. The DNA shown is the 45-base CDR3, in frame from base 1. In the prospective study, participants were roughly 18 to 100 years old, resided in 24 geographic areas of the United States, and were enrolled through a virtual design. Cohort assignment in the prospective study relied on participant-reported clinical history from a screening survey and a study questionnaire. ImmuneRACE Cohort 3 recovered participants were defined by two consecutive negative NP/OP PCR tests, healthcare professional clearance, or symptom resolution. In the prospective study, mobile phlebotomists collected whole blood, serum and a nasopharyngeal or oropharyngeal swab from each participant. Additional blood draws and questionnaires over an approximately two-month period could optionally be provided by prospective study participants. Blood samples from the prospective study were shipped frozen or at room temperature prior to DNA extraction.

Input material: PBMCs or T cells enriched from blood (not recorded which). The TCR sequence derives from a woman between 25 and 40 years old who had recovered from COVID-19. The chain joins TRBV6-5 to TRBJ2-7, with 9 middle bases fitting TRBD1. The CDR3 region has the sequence CASGQGPLLSYEQYF. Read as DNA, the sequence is TGTGCCAGCGGACAGGGGCCCCTCCTCTCCTACGAGCAGTACTTC.